The rows below give T cell receptor beta chains drawn from one sample of a study of shared clonotypes between healthy human individuals. The data were produced by immunoSEQ multiplex PCR, yet TCRdb's version contains in-frame clones alone and is incomplete. The profile covers approximately 2.3 million clones, with just over 90% appearing a single time and under 0.45% taken by the ten largest. Material: naive CD4+ T cells from PBMCs. The receptors stem from a man aged 18-30 years in good health. Some clones in this sample may be carry-over from other donors' samples. Each CDR3 is given with its conserved first and last residue. The D gene is left open where the match is weak. Clone size is not always given. Where it is, it says once, few, many or a class for expanded clones.

clone_size d_call j_call v_call cdr3_aa cdr3_nt
few TRBD1 TRBJ1-1 TRBV9 CASSVAGSGTGYTEAFF TGTGCCAGCAGCGTAGCCGGTTCTGGGACAGGGTACACTGAAGCTTTCTTT
NA TRBD1 TRBJ2-5 TRBV5-1 CASSLARTGYEETQYF TGCGCCAGCAGCTTGGCCCGGACAGGGTATGAAGAGACCCAGTACTTC
NA TRBD1 TRBJ2-6 TRBV10-3 CAISPGTVVPGANVLTF TGTGCCATCAGTCCCGGGACAGTGGTTCCTGGGGCCAACGTCCTGACTTTC
NA NA TRBJ2-3 TRBV5-4 CASSLGRARTADTQYF TGTGCCAGCAGCTTGGGGCGGGCGCGGACGGCAGATACGCAGTATTTT
NA TRBD1 TRBJ2-1 TRBV7-2 CASSLWGQGYGEQFF TGTGCCAGCAGCTTATGGGGACAGGGTTACGGTGAGCAGTTCTTC
NA NA TRBJ1-5 TRBV7-2 CASSLGGAYSNQPQHF TGTGCCAGCAGCTTGGGAGGTGCTTATAGCAATCAGCCCCAGCATTTT
NA TRBD1 TRBJ1-2 TRBV5-6 CASSIRGQGGYTF TGTGCCAGCAGCATCAGGGGGCAGGGTGGCTACACCTTC
NA NA TRBJ1-1 TRBV27 CASSFGRYGGRNTEAFF TGTGCCAGCAGTTTCGGCCGTTATGGGGGCAGGAACACTGAAGCTTTCTTT
NA TRBD2 TRBJ2-3 TRBV29-1 CSAKTSPSTDTQYF TGCAGCGCGAAGACTAGCCCTAGCACAGATACGCAGTATTTT
NA TRBD2 TRBJ2-4 TRBV7-9 CASSSQAGRDSKNIQYF TGTGCCAGCAGCTCCCAAGCGGGAAGGGATTCCAAAAACATTCAGTACTTC
NA TRBD2 TRBJ2-1 TRBV27 CASSTPSSGSGYEQFF TGTGCCAGCAGCACCCCCTCTAGCGGGAGCGGCTATGAGCAGTTCTTC
NA NA TRBJ2-2 TRBV14 CASSHIRPRESGELFF TGTGCCAGCAGCCATATTCGGCCAAGGGAATCCGGGGAGCTGTTTTTT
NA TRBD1 TRBJ1-4 TRBV30 CAWSVQGAATNEKLFF TGTGCCTGGAGTGTACAGGGGGCGGCAACTAATGAAAAACTGTTTTTT
NA NA TRBJ2-3 TRBV28 CASSKNPGGSDSTDTQYF TGTGCCAGCAGCAAAAACCCAGGTGGTAGCGATAGCACAGATACGCAGTATTTT
NA NA TRBJ2-1 TRBV9 CASSAAGDTYNEQFF TGTGCCAGCAGCGCCGCAGGGGATACCTACAATGAGCAGTTCTTC
NA NA TRBJ1-4 TRBV5-1 CASSLAGSNEKLFF TGCGCCAGCAGCTTGGCTGGGAGTAATGAAAAACTGTTTTTT
NA NA TRBJ2-7 TRBV27 CASSSLTGTGGQLRSYEQYF TGTGCCAGCAGTTCCTTAACCGGGACCGGGGGACAGTTGAGGTCCTACGAGCAGTACTTC
NA NA TRBJ1-1 TRBV28 CASSSPGRNTEAFF TGTGCCAGCAGTTCGCCCGGGAGGAACACTGAAGCTTTCTTT
NA TRBD2 TRBJ2-7 TRBV9 CASSPHRTSGGNEQYF TGTGCCAGCAGCCCCCACCGGACTAGCGGAGGTAACGAGCAGTACTTC
NA TRBD1 TRBJ1-4 TRBV29-1 CSVGDRVNEKLFF TGCAGCGTGGGGGACAGAGTAAATGAAAAACTGTTTTTT
NA TRBD2 TRBJ2-7 TRBV6-1 CASIKRDRSYEQYF TGTGCCAGCATCAAGCGGGATAGATCCTACGAGCAGTACTTC
once NA TRBJ2-3 TRBV20-1 CSAIGPDTQYF TGCAGTGCTATAGGCCCAGATACGCAGTATTTT
NA NA TRBJ2-1 TRBV21-1 CATRRTSGYEQFF TGTGCCACCCGTAGGACTAGCGGCTATGAGCAGTTCTTC